A single sample is the source of the 10 T cell receptor beta chains below, sequenced in a study of blood T cell repertoires in COVID-19. Produced via immunoSEQ multiplex PCR; TCRdb's table is partial and in-frame only. The sample comprises about 170,000 clones, about 89% of which are singletons, and around 3.5% rests with the top ten. Material for sequencing was peripheral blood. These receptors came from a man between 65 and 79 years old with acute or convalescent COVID-19.

The CDR3 sequence: CASSLSQGYEQYF. The CDR3 nucleotides are TGCGCCAGCAGCTTGAGCCAGGGCTACGAGCAGTACTTC. The chain has TRBV5-1 and TRBJ2-7, with a possible D match to TRBD1 (5 bases). V gave up 1 base and J gave up 3 bases, with 8 bases separating them. The CDR3 runs to 13 residues. From germline, CDR1 is SGHRS and CDR2 YFSETQ.

This clone was found once. The rearrangement uses TRBV4-2 and TRBJ1-2, with 11 bases that match TRBD1. J lost 3 bases, V lost 0 bases, and 3 bases had no gene match. CDR1 and CDR2 from the germline V gene are LGHNA and YNFKEQ. This CDR3 spans 16 amino acids. The CDR3 nucleotides are TGTGCCAGCAGCCAAGATGGGGGACAGGGGGACTATGGCTACACCTTC. Protein product: CASSQDGGQGDYGYTF.

V is TRBV4-3 and J is TRBJ1-5, with D perhaps matching TRBD1 (5 bases). Germline CDR1 and CDR2: LGHNA and YSLEER. The CDR3 contains 16 residues. With 2 bases removed from V and 5 bases from J, the gap between germline ends came to 16 bases. This chain's CDR3 is CASSQRVGLDDQPQHF. CDR3 nucleotides: TGCGCCAGCAGCCAAAGGGTGGGGCTTGATGATCAGCCCCAGCATTTT.

The chain employs TRBV6-1 and TRBJ2-7, with D tentatively TRBD1 (6 bases). Germline V gene lookup returns CDR1 MNHNS and CDR2 SASEGT. Trimming removed 2 bases at V and 3 bases at J, with 11 bases between. This CDR3 comprises 14 residues. The CDR3 loop is CASSEFLDSYEQYF. DNA for the CDR3: TGTGCCAGCAGTGAATTTCTGGACAGCTACGAGCAGTACTTC.

CDR3 sequence: CASSSFSESTQYF. CDR3 sequence (DNA): TGTGCCAGCAGCTCTTTTAGCGAGAGTACGCAGTATTTT. The chain recombines TRBV5-5 with TRBJ2-3; D is possibly TRBD2 (5 bases). Germline CDR1 SGHKS, CDR2 YYEKEE (reference sequence). The CDR3 is made up of 13 amino acids. V lost 3 bases and J lost 8, with 13 bases in between.

This rearrangement joins TRBV6-5 to TRBJ1-1, with TRBD1 matching 7 bases. With 8 bases clipped from V and 3 bases from J, the junction kept 6 bases outside the gene matches. The CDR3 has 13 amino acids. Germline assignment: CDR1 MNHEY and CDR2 SVGAGI. The CDR3 nucleotides are TGTGCCAGCGGACAGGACCCAGACACTGAAGCTTTCTTT. It codes for CASGQDPDTEAFF.

This clone was recorded only once. This chain connects TRBV9 to TRBJ2-3; 10 bases are a match to TRBD2. From germline, CDR1 is SGDLS and CDR2 YYNGEE. CDR3 length: 16 residues. After removal of 4 bases from V and 1 base from J, the junction contained 6 bases not matched to a gene. This CDR3 is CASSPLAGVGTDTQYF. The CDR3 region has the DNA TGTGCCAGCAGCCCCCTAGCGGGAGTCGGCACAGATACGCAGTATTTT.

This clone was seen only a few times. The chain couples TRBV7-9 to TRBJ2-7; 7 bases map to TRBD1. The CDR3 is made up of 15 amino acids. With V trimmed by 4 bases and J by 2 bases, 8 bases remained unmatched. Germline CDR1 reads SEHNR; CDR2 reads FQNEAQ (reference sequence). The CDR3 region has the DNA TGTGCCAGCAGCTCCCCTCGGACAGGAGCCTACGAGCAGTACTTC. Residues: CASSSPRTGAYEQYF. Full variable domain (rest looked up from reference TRBV7-9 and TRBJ2-7): DTGVSQNPRHKITKRGQNVTFRCDPISEHNRLYWYRQTLGQGPEFLTYFQNEAQLEKSRLLSDRFSAERPKGSFSTLEIQRTEQGDSAMYLCASSSPRTGAYEQYFGPGTRLTVT.

The chain recombines TRBV6-6 with TRBJ1-5; D is unresolved. Trimming removed 0 bases from V and 7 bases from J, with 16 bases in between. The CDR3 contains 16 residues. Germline CDR1 reads MNHNY; CDR2 reads SVGAGI (reference sequence). CDR3 in DNA: TGTGCCAGCAGTTACTCCGGGAGACCGACGGGACAGCCCCAGCATTTT. This encodes CASSYSGRPTGQPQHF.

J is TRBJ1-1 and V is TRBV6-5, with D tentatively TRBD1 (6 bases). Germline V gives CDR1 MNHEY, CDR2 SVGAGI. Trimming cost V 5 bases and J 4 bases, with 11 bases left between them. The CDR3 covers 13 residues. The CDR3 loop reads CASSPQGITEAFF. As DNA, the CDR3 is TGTGCCAGCAGTCCACAGGGAATCACTGAAGCTTTCTTT.